The count of the clone carrying this TCR beta chain is one. Between the trimmed V and J ends, which lost 5 bases and 2 bases, there was a span of 16 bases. The CDR3 has 15 residues. Germline assignment: CDR1 GTSNPN and CDR2 SVGIG (reference sequence). These data belong to a study of shared clonotypes between healthy human individuals. TCRdb keeps only in-frame clones here, not all; method: immunoSEQ multiplex PCR. The table includes about 2.3 million clones, around 90% detected once. The chain is built from TRBV30 and TRBJ1-3; TRBD1 might be the D (5 bases). This TCR was sampled from a man between 18 and 35 years old in good health. Some clones in this sample may be carry-over from other donors' samples. The material sequenced was naive CD4+ T cells from PBMCs. Subset defined: CD45RA+ positively selected. CDR3 sequence: CAWGGGMAAGNTIYF. CDR3 nucleotides: TGTGCCTGGGGCGGGGGGATGGCAGCTGGAAACACCATATATTTT.